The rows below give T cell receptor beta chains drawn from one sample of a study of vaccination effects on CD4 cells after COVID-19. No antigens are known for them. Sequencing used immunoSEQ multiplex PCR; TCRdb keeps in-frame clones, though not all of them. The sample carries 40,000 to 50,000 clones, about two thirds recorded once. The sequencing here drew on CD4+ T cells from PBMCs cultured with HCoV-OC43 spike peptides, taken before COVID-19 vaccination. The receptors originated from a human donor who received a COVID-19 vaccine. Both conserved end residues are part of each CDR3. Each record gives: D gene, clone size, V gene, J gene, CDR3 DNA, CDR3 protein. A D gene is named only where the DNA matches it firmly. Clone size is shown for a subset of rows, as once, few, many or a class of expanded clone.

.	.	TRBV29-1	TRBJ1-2	TGCAGCGTCGTCCCACAGGAGGGCTATGGCTACACCTTC	CSVVPQEGYGYTF
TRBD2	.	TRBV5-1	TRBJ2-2	TGCGCCAGTAAAGGACTAGCAGCCTCTCTCACCGGGGAGCTGTTTTTT	CASKGLAASLTGELFF
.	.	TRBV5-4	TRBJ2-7	TGTGCCAGCAGCTTGACCGGGAGCAGGGTCGAGCAGTACTTC	CASSLTGSRVEQYF
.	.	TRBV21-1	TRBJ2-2	TGTGCCAGCAGCCCCTTGGCTAGCGGGAGGGAGAACACCGGGGAGCTGTTTTTT	CASSPLASGRENTGELFF
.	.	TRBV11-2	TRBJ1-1	TGTGCCAGCAGCTTTAATACAGGGCGTGGGACTGAAGCTTTCTTT	CASSFNTGRGTEAFF
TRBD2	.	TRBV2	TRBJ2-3	TGTGCCACACCTAGCGGGGGGGCCAAAAAGAATACGCAGTATTTT	CATPSGGAKKNTQYF
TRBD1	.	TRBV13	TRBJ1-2	TGTGCCAGCAGCTTAGGCCTGACAGGGAGCTATGGCTACACCTTC	CASSLGLTGSYGYTF
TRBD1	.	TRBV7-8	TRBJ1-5	TGTGCCAGCAGCTTAGGGATGGGGGACAGGGCACCAAACAGCAATCAGCCCCAGCATTTT	CASSLGMGDRAPNSNQPQHF
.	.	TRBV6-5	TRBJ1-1	TGTGCCAGCAGCTCAGGGACTCCGAGGACTGAAGCTTTCTTT	CASSSGTPRTEAFF
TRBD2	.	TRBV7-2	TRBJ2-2	TGTGCCAGCAGCTCGGCCTTGGGACTAGCGGCCACCGGGGAGCTGTTTTTT	CASSSALGLAATGELFF
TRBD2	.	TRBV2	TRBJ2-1	TGTGCCAGCAGTGAACTGGGACTAGCGGGAGCCAATGAGCAGTTCTTC	CASSELGLAGANEQFF
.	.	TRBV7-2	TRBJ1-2	TGTGCCAGCAGCTTAGTCCCAGGGTCGGGCTACACCTTC	CASSLVPGSGYTF
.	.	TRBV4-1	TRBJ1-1	TGCGCCAGCAGCCAAGTCTTTGGGAGCGTGAACACTGAAGCTTTCTTT	CASSQVFGSVNTEAFF
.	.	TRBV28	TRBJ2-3	TGTGCCAGCAGTACCCCCGGAAGCACAGATACGCAGTATTTT	CASSTPGSTDTQYF
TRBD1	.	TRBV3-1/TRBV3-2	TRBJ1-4	TGTGCCAGCAGCCCCGGACAGGCGAACCCTAAACTGTTTTTT	CASSPGQANPKLFF
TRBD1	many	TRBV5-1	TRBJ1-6	TGCGCCAGCAGCCCGCAGGGGGTCGGTTCACCCCTCCACTTT	CASSPQGVGSPLHF
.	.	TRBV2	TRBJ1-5	TGTGCCAGCAGAACACAGGGCCGGGGCAATCAGCCCCAGCATTTT	CASRTQGRGNQPQHF
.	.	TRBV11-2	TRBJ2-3	TGTGCCAGCAGCACAGATACGCAGTATTTT	CASSTDTQYF
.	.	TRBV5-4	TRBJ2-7	TGTGCCAGCAGCTTGGCTGGTGGGGGAATCGGCGAGCAGTACTTC	CASSLAGGGIGEQYF
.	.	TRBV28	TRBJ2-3	TGTGCCAGCAGCCTGAGCACAGATACGCAGTATTTT	CASSLSTDTQYF
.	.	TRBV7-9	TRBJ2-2	TGTGCCAGCAGCTTCTCAGGGGGGCGAAGCACCGGGGAGCTGTTTTTT	CASSFSGGRSTGELFF
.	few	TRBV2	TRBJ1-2	TGTGCCAGCAGGTGGAGGGAAAGTGCTTATGGCTACACCTTC	CASRWRESAYGYTF
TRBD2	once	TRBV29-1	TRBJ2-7	TGCAGCGTTTTGAGGCTAGCGGGAGGGAGAGGGAACTACGAGCAGTACTTC	CSVLRLAGGRGNYEQYF
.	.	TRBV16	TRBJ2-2	TGTGCCAGCAGCCGACTAGGGACCGGGGAGCTGTTTTTT	CASSRLGTGELFF
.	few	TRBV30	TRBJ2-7	TGTGCCTGGACCCCCCAAGGACCGTACGAGCAGTACTTC	CAWTPQGPYEQYF
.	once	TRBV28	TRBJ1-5	TGTGCCAGCAGTTTATTTATGCAGCCCCAGCATTTT	CASSLFMQPQHF
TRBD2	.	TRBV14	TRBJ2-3	TGTGCCAGCAGCCAAGGGACTAGCGGGATTGTGGATACGCAGTATTTT	CASSQGTSGIVDTQYF
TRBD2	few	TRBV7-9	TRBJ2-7	TGTGCCAGCAGCTTAGCGGCCGTAGCGGGTGGATCCTACGAGCAGTACTTC	CASSLAAVAGGSYEQYF
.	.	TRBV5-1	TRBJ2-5	TGCGCCAGCAGCAGGACACCTCAAGAGACCCAGTACTTC	CASSRTPQETQYF
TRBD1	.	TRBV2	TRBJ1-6	TGTGCCAGCACCCCGGGACAGGGAAATTCACCCCTCCACTTT	CASTPGQGNSPLHF
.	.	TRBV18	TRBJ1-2	TGTGCCAGCTCACCAGGGGCAGGGAGCCCCTATAGCTATGGCTACACCTTC	CASSPGAGSPYSYGYTF
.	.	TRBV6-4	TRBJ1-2	TGTGCCAGCAGGGGGGCCTCGGCAGCCGGCTACACCTTC	CASRGASAAGYTF
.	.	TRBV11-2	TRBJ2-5	TGTGCCAGCAGCCGGGGACTCGAAGAGACCCAGTACTTC	CASSRGLEETQYF
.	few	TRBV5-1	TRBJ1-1	TGCGCCAGCAGCTCCGAAACAGAAGAAGCTTTCTTT	CASSSETEEAFF
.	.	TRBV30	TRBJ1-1	TGTGCGGGGGACCGAAGGAACACTGAAGCTTTCTTT	CAGDRRNTEAFF
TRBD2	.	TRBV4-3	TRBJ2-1	TGCGCCAGCAGCCAAGGGATTCGTTGGCGGGAGAGCTCCTACAATGAGCAGTTCTTC	CASSQGIRWRESSYNEQFF
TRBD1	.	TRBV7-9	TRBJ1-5	TGTGCCAGCAGCTTAGCCCTAGGACAGGGCAATCAGCCCCAGCATTTT	CASSLALGQGNQPQHF
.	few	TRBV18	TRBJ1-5	TGTGCCAGCTCACCAGGGAGCAATCAGCCCCAGCATTTT	CASSPGSNQPQHF
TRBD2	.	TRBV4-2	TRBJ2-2	TGTGCCAGCAGCCAAAGGGGGACTAGCGGGGGGCTCACCGGGGAGCTGTTTTTT	CASSQRGTSGGLTGELFF
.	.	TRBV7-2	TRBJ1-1	TGTGCCAGCAGCTTCCAACGACTTAACACTGAAGCTTTCTTT	CASSFQRLNTEAFF
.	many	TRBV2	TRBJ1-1	TGTGCCAGCAGTGAACTGGAGAACACTGAAGCTTTCTTT	CASSELENTEAFF
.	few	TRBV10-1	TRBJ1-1	TGCGCCAGCAGTGAGGGAGGGGCGACAAACACTGAAGCTTTCTTT	CASSEGGATNTEAFF
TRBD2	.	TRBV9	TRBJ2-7	TGTGCCAGCAGCGCGGGACTAGCGGGGCCCGGGGCCTCCTACGAGCAGTACTTC	CASSAGLAGPGASYEQYF
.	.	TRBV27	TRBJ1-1	TGTGCCAGCACCCCCTCGGTGATGAACACTGAAGCTTTCTTT	CASTPSVMNTEAFF
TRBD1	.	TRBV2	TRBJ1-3	TGTGCCAGCAGCGGACAGGGGTCCGGGGGTGACACCATATATTTT	CASSGQGSGGDTIYF
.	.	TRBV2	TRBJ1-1	TGTGCCAGCAGTCGGGAGCCTGGGGCTTTCTTT	CASSREPGAFF
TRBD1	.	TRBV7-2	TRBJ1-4	TGTGCCAGCAGCTCCGGGACAGGGGCTGAAAAACTGTTTTTT	CASSSGTGAEKLFF
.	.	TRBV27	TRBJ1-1	TGTGCCAGCAGGTCGGGTGTACGGAACACTGAAGCTTTCTTT	CASRSGVRNTEAFF